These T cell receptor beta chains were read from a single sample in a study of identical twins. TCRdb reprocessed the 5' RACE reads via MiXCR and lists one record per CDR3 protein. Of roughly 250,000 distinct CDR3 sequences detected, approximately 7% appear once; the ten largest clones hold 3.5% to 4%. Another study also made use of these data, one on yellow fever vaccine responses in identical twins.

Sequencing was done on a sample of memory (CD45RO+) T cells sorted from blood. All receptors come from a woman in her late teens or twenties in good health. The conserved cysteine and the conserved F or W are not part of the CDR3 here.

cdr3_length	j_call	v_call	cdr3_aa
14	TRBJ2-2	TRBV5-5	ASSLEGGPNTGELF
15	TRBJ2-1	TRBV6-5	ASSYLPGASSYNEQF
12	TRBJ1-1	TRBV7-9	ASSFFMGGTEAF
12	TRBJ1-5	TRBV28	ASTRQGKNQPQH
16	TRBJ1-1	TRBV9	ASSVGAAAGPVDTEAF
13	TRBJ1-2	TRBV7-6	ASSLRGRDSDGYT
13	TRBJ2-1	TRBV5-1	ASSLELAGRDEQF
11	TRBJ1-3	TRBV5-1	ASTQDSGNTIY
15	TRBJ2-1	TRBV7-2	ASSFTLNGREYNEQF
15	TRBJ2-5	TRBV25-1	ASSARVGEQPQETQY